This entry describes one T cell receptor beta chain. This entry is derived from a study of shared clonotypes between healthy human individuals. Germline V lookup: CDR1 SGHAT, CDR2 FQNNGV. V dropped 2 bases and J dropped 7 bases, with 12 bases sitting between them. The CDR3 loop spans 14 amino acids. It was CD45RO-negative cells, positively selected for CCR7, that made up naive CD8 cells, with terminally differentiated effector memory CD45RA+ cells excluded. The table came from immunoSEQ multiplex PCR; TCRdb's copy has only in-frame clones and leaves some out. The table has millions of clones, just over 90% seen once.

This chain connects TRBV11-2 to TRBJ1-5; possible D gene TRBD1, 5 bases. The receptor comes from a man between 18 and 29 years old in good health. Some clones in this sample may be carry-over from other donors' samples. Input material: naive CD8+ T cells from PBMCs. The CDR3, as DNA: TGTGCCAGCAGCTTAACTGGGGCGGCCCAGCCCCAGCATTTT. Translated, it gives CASSLTGAAQPQHF.